One and the same sample provided the 2 T cell receptor beta chains below, sequenced in a study of OX40 agonist ivuxolimab in advanced cancers. TCRdb's copy holds only in-frame clones and misses some; the assay was immunoSEQ multiplex PCR. The sample carries 50,000 to 70,000 clones, around 80% recorded once. The sample was CD4+ or CD8+ T cells sorted from blood, taken in a trial of the OX40 agonist ivuxolimab. All receptors derive from an adult with an advanced solid tumor such as melanoma, head and neck, liver or kidney cancer.

The chain combines TRBV7-3 with TRBJ1-5; TRBD1 matches at 9 bases. Germline CDR1 is SGHTA and CDR2 is FQGTGA. J was trimmed by 4 bases and V by 9 bases; bases with no gene match: 16. The CDR3 contains 17 residues. The CDR3 DNA reads as TGTGCCAGACGTACGGGACAGGGTAGCTGTTGGAATCAGCCCCAGCATTTT. Its protein product is CARRTGQGSCWNQPQHF.

This sequence joins TRBV11-2 and TRBJ2-2, with 8 bases lining up with TRBD2. J gave up 4 bases and V 2 bases, and 9 bases lay outside the gene matches. The CDR3 has 17 amino acids. Germline CDR1 is SGHAT and CDR2 is FQNNGV. The CDR3 bases are TGTGCCAGCAGCTTAAATTCCGGGGGGGACGTCACCGGGGAGCTGTTTTTT. It yields the protein CASSLNSGGDVTGELFF.